This T cell receptor beta chain was obtained from a study of blood T cell repertoires in COVID-19. Background on the study: Sites across the United States, Italy and Spain contributed samples from acute and convalescent COVID-19.

Germline values: CDR1 SGHRS, CDR2 YFSETQ. The CDR3 covers 15 residues. V trimming: 4 bases; J trimming: 7 bases; junction bases outside the gene matches: 8. Sequencing used immunoSEQ multiplex PCR; TCRdb keeps in-frame clones, though not all of them. The data show about 130,000 clones, about four fifths seen once. The sequence was collected from a man in his forties with active or convalescent COVID-19. The material sequenced was peripheral blood. The chain uses TRBV5-1 and TRBJ1-4; 9 nucleotides line up with TRBD1. This chain's CDR3 is CASSRDRAPGEKLFF. For the CDR3, the DNA is TGCGCCAGCAGCCGGGACAGGGCCCCAGGTGAAAAACTGTTTTTT. Variable domain in full (rest from reference TRBV5-1 and TRBJ1-4): KAGVTQTPRYLIKTRGQQVTLSCSPISGHRSVSWYQQTPGQGLQFLFEYFSETQRNKGNFPGRFSGRQFSNSRSEMNVSTLELGDSALYLCASSRDRAPGEKLFFGSGTQLSVL.